These 8 T cell receptor beta chains originate from one sample sequenced in a study of OX40 agonist ivuxolimab in advanced cancers. Some clones are missing from TCRdb's copy, which holds only in-frame ones; the method was immunoSEQ multiplex PCR. This table holds about 93,000 clones, 75% to 90% found once. This sample comprised CD4+ or CD8+ T cells sorted from blood, obtained in a trial of the OX40 agonist ivuxolimab. The receptors were sampled from an adult with an advanced solid tumor such as melanoma, head and neck, liver or kidney cancer.

For this clone: Other DNA sequences in the sample encode the same CDR3. The chain recombines TRBV30 with TRBJ1-1; TRBD1 matches at 7 bases. Looked up from germline, CDR1 is GTSNPN and CDR2 is SVGIG (reference sequence). This CDR3 has 12 residues. J gave up 4 bases and V 2 bases, and 1 base lay outside the gene matches. The CDR3 coding sequence is TGTGCCTGGAGTCGGGACAGCACTGAAGCTTTCTTT. As protein: CAWSRDSTEAFF.

The chain combines TRBV30 with TRBJ1-2; no clear D gene. Germline CDR1 is GTSNPN and CDR2 is SVGIG (reference sequence). V lost 4 bases to trimming and J lost 0 bases, with 12 bases between them. The CDR3 has 14 residues. The CDR3 reads CAWTDGRANYGYTF. For the CDR3, the DNA is TGTGCCTGGACGGACGGACGAGCTAACTATGGCTACACCTTC.

The CDR3 DNA reads TGTGCCAGCAGCTTTGAGGGGAAGGGTGAAAAACTGTTTTTT. Its translation is CASSFEGKGEKLFF. The V gene is TRBV7-9, the J gene TRBJ1-4, with D possibly being TRBD1 (5 bases). The CDR3 has 14 amino acids. CDR1 is SEHNR, CDR2 FQNEAQ, per germline (reference sequence). V shed 3 bases and J shed 7 bases, with 12 bases lying between them. Full variable domain (rest looked up from reference TRBV7-9 and TRBJ1-4): DTGVSQNPRHKITKRGQNVTFRCDPISEHNRLYWYRQTLGQGPEFLTYFQNEAQLEKSRLLSDRFSAERPKGSFSTLEIQRTEQGDSAMYLCASSFEGKGEKLFFGSGTQLSVL.

The rearrangement links TRBV4-2 to TRBJ2-5, with 7 bases identical to TRBD2. After removal of 0 bases from V and 5 bases from J, the junction contained 3 bases not matched to a gene. The germline V gene has CDR1 LGHNA and CDR2 YNFKEQ. The CDR3 has 14 residues. Here the CDR3 DNA reads TGTGCCAGCAGCCAAGAAGGGGAGGGTGAGACCCAGTACTTC. Protein product: CASSQEGEGETQYF.

This clone was detected once. The J gene is TRBJ1-2, the V gene TRBV27; D uncertain. The CDR3 is made up of 15 amino acids. Germline loops: CDR1 MNHEY, CDR2 SMNVEV (reference sequence). Trimming took 3 bases from V and 0 from J, leaving 11 bases between them. CDR3 DNA sequence: TGTGCCAGCAGTTTTGGGAGGGCGGCTAACTATGGCTACACCTTC. Its translation: CASSFGRAANYGYTF.

The genes are TRBV7-2 and TRBJ2-5, with D unclear. This CDR3 has 13 amino acids. Per the germline V gene, CDR1 is SGHTA and CDR2 is FQGNSA. The ends were cut back, 1 base at V and 5 bases at J, with 8 bases in the middle. CDR3 bases: TGTGCCAGCAGCTTAGTCATAAGGGAGACCCAGTACTTC. It is translated as CASSLVIRETQYF.

The chain links TRBV5-6 to TRBJ2-3; no firm D call. V lost 6 bases, J lost 5 bases, and 19 bases lay in between. The germline V gene encodes CDR1 SGHDT and CDR2 YYEEEE. The CDR3 length is 15 residues. CDR3 in amino acids: CASTRWWPAGDTQYF. The CDR3 bases are TGTGCCAGCACTAGATGGTGGCCCGCAGGAGATACGCAGTATTTT.

V gene TRBV9 combines with J gene TRBJ1-2, with TRBD1 matching over 7 bases. The CDR3 is 15 amino acids. CDR1 SGDLS and CDR2 YYNGEE come from the germline V gene. With 2 bases clipped from V and 3 bases from J, the junction kept 7 bases outside the gene matches. The CDR3 region has the DNA TGTGCCAGCAGCGTGACAGGGTACCGGGACTATGGCTACACCTTC. Protein sequence: CASSVTGYRDYGYTF.